Below, 8 T cell receptor beta chains from the same sample are listed, as sequenced in a study of Ad26.COV2.S vaccination and SARS-CoV-2 variants. Here immunoSEQ multiplex PCR was the method, and the copy in TCRdb shows in-frame clones only, minus some. This sample has roughly 330,000 clones, with 90% found just once. Treatment given: some 20 received Ad26.COV2.S at low or high dose, single or two shots; several received placebo; per-sample allocation not given. Samples came from day 63 after the first vaccine or placebo injection. This sample comprised peripheral blood, obtained in a trial of Ad26.COV2.S vaccine versus placebo. The origin of the receptors is a person aged 18-65 years who received the Ad26.COV2.S COVID-19 vaccine or a placebo.

This chain links TRBV27 with TRBJ1-2, with D maybe TRBD1 (6 bases). The CDR3 sequence is 13 residues long. Germline loops: CDR1 MNHEY, CDR2 SMNVEV (reference sequence). Between the trimmed V and J ends, which lost 8 bases and 4 bases, there was a span of 14 bases. The CDR3 is CASGAGQPYGYTF. The CDR3 DNA reads TGTGCCAGCGGGGCCGGACAGCCCTATGGCTACACCTTC.

The chain combines TRBV7-8 with TRBJ2-7; 8 bases map to TRBD2. This CDR3 region has 14 residues. Germline values: CDR1 SGHVS, CDR2 FQNEAQ. The V gene end was trimmed by 3 bases and the J gene end by 3 bases; junction bases not matched to a gene: 4. The CDR3 loop reads CASSFSGGFYEQYV. CDR3 coding DNA: TGTGCCAGCAGCTTCTCGGGAGGGTTCTACGAGCAGTACGTC.

This chain uses TRBV5-1 with TRBJ2-7, with TRBD1 identical over 11 bases. V lost 4 bases, J lost 3 bases, and 3 bases stayed unmatched. Germline values: CDR1 SGHRS, CDR2 YFSETQ. This CDR3 has 14 amino acids. DNA for the CDR3: TGCGCCAGCAGCCGGGACAGGGGGGACTACGAGCAGTACTTC. It translates to CASSRDRGDYEQYF.

This chain links TRBV5-8 with TRBJ2-7; 8 bases are shared with TRBD2. Germline V gene data show CDR1 as SGHTS and CDR2 as YDEGEE. CDR3 length: 15 residues. This CDR3 reads CASSLGLGSFYEQYV. CDR3 in DNA: TGTGCCAGCAGTTTGGGACTAGGCTCTTTTTACGAGCAGTACGTC.

This clone appeared a single time. This chain links TRBV4-2 with TRBJ2-1; possibly TRBD1 or TRBD2 for D (5 bases each). The CDR3 totals 15 residues. Trimming pared 0 bases from V and 7 bases from J, leaving 13 bases between. Germline loops: CDR1 LGHNA, CDR2 YNFKEQ. The DNA for the CDR3 is TGTGCCAGCAGCCAAGACCCAGGGTCGGGAAATGAGCAGTTCTTC. Translating gives CASSQDPGSGNEQFF.

The chain has TRBV5-6 and TRBJ1-4, with D perhaps TRBD1 (5 bases). Germline V gene lookup returns CDR1 SGHDT and CDR2 YYEEEE. The length of the CDR3 is 15 residues. The germline V and J ends were trimmed by 0 bases and 5 bases, with 11 bases remaining between them. The CDR3 DNA reads as TGTGCCAGCAGCTTGGAAACCGGGACGAATGAAAAACTGTTTTTT. This translates into CASSLETGTNEKLFF.

V usage is TRBV6-5 and J usage is TRBJ2-7; unclear D gene. From germline, CDR1 is MNHEY and CDR2 SVGAGI. CDR3 size: 13 residues. Trimming took off 4 bases at V and 7 bases at J, with 14 bases between the two ends. In DNA form, the CDR3 reads TGTGCCAGCAGTTTCCCCCAAGCCCGGGAGCAGTACTTC. This translates into CASSFPQAREQYF.

The chain links TRBV21-1 to TRBJ1-1. TRBV21-1 represents a pseudogene. The CDR3 has 15 residues. The CDR3 sequence: CTSSKWGREYTEAFF. The CDR3 coding sequence is TGTACCAGCAGCAAATGGGGCAGGGAGTACACTGAAGCTTTCTTT.